This T cell receptor beta chain was found in a study of T cells of healthy individuals (dated by TCRdb to 2016 to 2019). In this sample, this clonotype turned up a few times. No cognate antigen has been identified for it. No base-level quality is on record; no much larger clone is a single base apart. The library was produced with 5' RACE. These reads were obtained on an Illumina MiSeq. The public reads were quality trimmed at Q25 with fastp and then assembled into clones with MiXCR by TCRdb, keeping productive beta chains. Every distinct CDR3 protein forms one entry, paired with its most common genes and DNA. The sample profile shows 55,000 to 65,000 distinct CDR3 sequences; around 16% of them were found once. The top ten hold around 5.1% of the sample. Relative to germline, V is missing 2 bases and J is missing 2 bases, with 9 bases of the junction outside any gene match. CDR1 and CDR2 are drawn from the germline V gene: MDHEN, SYDVKM. The CDR3 runs 17 amino acids, cysteine and phenylalanine included. This entry keeps only the CDR3 DNA: 51 bases, framed from base 1.

The source is a human donor in good health. This chain joins TRBV28 to TRBJ2-5, and TRBD1 aligns with 9 junction nucleotides. The nucleotide sequence is given as TGTGCCAGCAGTTTACGCTCGTGGACAGGGGCTCAAGAGACCCAGTACTTC. It encodes CASSLRSWTGAQETQYF.